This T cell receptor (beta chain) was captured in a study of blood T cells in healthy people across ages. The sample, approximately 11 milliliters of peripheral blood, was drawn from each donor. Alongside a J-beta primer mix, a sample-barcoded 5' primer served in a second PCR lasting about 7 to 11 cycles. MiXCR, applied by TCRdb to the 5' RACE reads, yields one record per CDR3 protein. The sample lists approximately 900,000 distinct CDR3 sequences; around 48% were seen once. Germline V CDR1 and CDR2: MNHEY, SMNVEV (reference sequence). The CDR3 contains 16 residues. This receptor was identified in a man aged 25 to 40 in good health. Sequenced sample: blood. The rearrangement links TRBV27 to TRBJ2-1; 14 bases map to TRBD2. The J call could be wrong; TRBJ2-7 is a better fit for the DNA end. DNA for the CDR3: TGTGCCAGCAAGGGACTAGCGGGGGACTCTTACAATGAGCAGTACTTC. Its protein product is CASKGLAGDSYNEQYF.